Listed below are T cell receptor beta chains from one sample, sequenced in a study of T cells in Graves' hyperthyroidism and ophthalmopathy. MiXCR was run by TCRdb on the multiplex PCR reads, yielding one entry per CDR3 protein. The data hold nearly 750,000 distinct CDR3 sequences, with about a third observed a single time. Sequenced: blood. These receptors came from a woman aged 40 to 50 with Graves' hyperthyroidism. Each CDR3 is given with its conserved first and last residue. Each record gives: D gene, clone size, J gene, V gene, CDR3 length, CDR3 protein, CDR3 DNA. A D gene is named only where the DNA matches it firmly. Only some rows state a clone size, as once, few, many or a class for expanded clones.

NA | NA | TRBJ2-5 | TRBV20-1 | 15 | CSADSGDTGRETQYF | TGCAGTGCCGATAGCGGAGACACCGGGCGAGAGACCCAGTACTTC
NA | NA | TRBJ1-2 | TRBV6-4 | 15 | CASSYSRYGEDGYTF | TGTGCCAGCAGTTACTCGAGATACGGGGAAGATGGCTACACCTTC
NA | many | TRBJ1-4 | TRBV20-1 | 15 | CSARTTAGEGEKLFF | TGCAGTGCTAGAACGACGGCAGGGGAGGGTGAAAAACTGTTTTTT
NA | many | TRBJ2-5 | TRBV20-1 | 11 | CSAQKMEVAYF | TGCAGTGCACAGAAGATGGAGGTGGCGTACTTC
NA | many | TRBJ2-7 | TRBV12-3/TRBV12-4 | 11 | CASSVVHEQYF | TGTGCCAGCAGTGTGGTTCACGAGCAGTACTTC
TRBD1 | NA | TRBJ2-7 | TRBV19 | 14 | CASGSGTVSYEQYF | TGTGCCAGTGGTTCCGGGACAGTCTCCTACGAGCAGTACTTC
NA | many | TRBJ1-6 | TRBV4-1 | 17 | CASSQDLPGGTASPLHF | TGCGCCAGCAGCCAAGACCTCCCGGGAGGGACGGCGTCACCCCTCCACTTT
NA | few | TRBJ1-2 | TRBV4-2 | 15 | CASSQETLGAYGYTF | TGTGCCAGCAGCCAAGAAACTCTCGGGGCATATGGCTACACCTTC
NA | many | TRBJ2-7 | TRBV7-8 | 14 | CASSFSGDSYEQYF | TGTGCCAGCAGCTTTAGCGGTGATTCCTACGAGCAGTACTTC
NA | many | TRBJ1-5 | TRBV10-3 | 13 | CAISANSNQPQHF | TGTGCCATCAGTGCGAACAGCAATCAGCCCCAGCATTTT
TRBD1 | NA | TRBJ2-7 | TRBV5-6 | 15 | CASSPMTGGSYEQYF | TGTGCCAGCAGCCCGATGACAGGGGGCTCCTACGAGCAGTACTTC
TRBD2 | NA | TRBJ2-7 | TRBV12-3/TRBV12-4 | 13 | CASIPSGRSEQYF | TGTGCCAGCATACCCAGCGGGAGGAGCGAGCAGTACTTC
TRBD1 | many | TRBJ1-2 | TRBV19 | 14 | CASRVNRDRGGYTF | TGTGCCAGTAGAGTCAACCGGGACAGGGGTGGCTACACCTTC